A selection of T cell receptor beta chains follows, all from one sample in a study of identical twins. One entry per CDR3 protein results from TCRdb running MiXCR on the 5' RACE reads. In the table there are roughly 690,000 distinct CDR3 sequences, roughly 6% of which are singletons. Specimen: naive T cells sorted from blood. The receptors were gathered from a young man in good health. Each CDR3 is given without its conserved first and last residue. Fields, in order: J gene, V gene, CDR3 length, CDR3 protein.

TRBJ2-2 | TRBV12-3/TRBV12-4 | 11 | ASSFLEPGELF
TRBJ1-6 | TRBV7-9 | 14 | ASSLQWEVGNSPLH
TRBJ2-5 | TRBV5-1 | 14 | ASSFYRGRYQETQY
TRBJ2-7 | TRBV10-2 | 10 | ASETGGHEQY
TRBJ2-2 | TRBV15 | 14 | ATTITDSGNTGELF
TRBJ2-5 | TRBV20-1 | 10 | SAREAGETQY
TRBJ1-2 | TRBV30 | 10 | ACSPLSYGYT
TRBJ2-5 | TRBV7-9 | 14 | ASSLRHGVNEETQY
TRBJ2-7 | TRBV12-3/TRBV12-4 | 12 | ASSLQAKSYEQY
TRBJ2-7 | TRBV6-1 | 13 | ASSRAGSQGTEQY
TRBJ2-5 | TRBV12-3/TRBV12-4 | 12 | ASSLPRVQETQY